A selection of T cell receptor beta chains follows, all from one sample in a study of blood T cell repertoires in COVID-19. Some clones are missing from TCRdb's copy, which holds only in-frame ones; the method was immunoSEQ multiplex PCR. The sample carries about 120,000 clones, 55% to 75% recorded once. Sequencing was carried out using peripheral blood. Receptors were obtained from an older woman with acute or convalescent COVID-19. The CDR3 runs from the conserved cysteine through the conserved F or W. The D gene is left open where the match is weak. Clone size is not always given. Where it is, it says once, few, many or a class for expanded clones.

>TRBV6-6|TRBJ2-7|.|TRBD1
CASKDSRTGTYEQYF
TGTGCCAGCAAAGACTCCCGGACAGGCACCTACGAGCAGTACTTC
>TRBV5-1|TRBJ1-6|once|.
CASSLVDGGDSPLHF
TGCGCCAGCAGCTTGGTCGACGGGGGGGATTCACCCCTCCACTTT
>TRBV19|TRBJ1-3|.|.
CASWPGGAQGNTIYF
TGTGCCAGTTGGCCCGGAGGGGCACAAGGAAACACCATATATTTT
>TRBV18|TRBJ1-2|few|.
CASSPGLQGHGNYGYTF
TGTGCCAGCTCACCAGGCCTGCAGGGTCATGGTAACTATGGCTACACCTTC
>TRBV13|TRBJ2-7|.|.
CASSNRNTGRSEQYF
TGTGCCAGCAGCAACCGAAATACAGGGCGGAGCGAGCAGTACTTC
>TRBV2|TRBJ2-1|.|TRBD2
CASSEAASGNVEQFF
TGTGCCAGCAGTGAAGCGGCTAGCGGGAACGTTGAGCAGTTCTTC
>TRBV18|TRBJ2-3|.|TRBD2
CASSPQSGRGGTTDTQYF
TGTGCCAGCTCACCACAGAGCGGGAGAGGGGGGACGACAGATACGCAGTATTTT
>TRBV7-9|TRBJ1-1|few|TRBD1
CASSRTTGVDTEAFF
TGTGCCAGCAGCCGAACGACAGGGGTCGACACTGAAGCTTTCTTT
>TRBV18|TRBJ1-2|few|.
CASSPPGSRPYGYTF
TGTGCCAGCTCACCACCGGGCAGCCGCCCCTATGGCTACACCTTC
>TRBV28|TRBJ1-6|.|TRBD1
CASRGGQGNSPLHF
TGTGCCAGCAGGGGGGGACAGGGAAATTCACCCCTCCACTTT